These T cell receptor beta chains were read from a single sample in a study of blood T cell repertoires in COVID-19. Assay used: immunoSEQ multiplex PCR; TCRdb lists only in-frame clones, some missing. The table records hundreds of thousands of clones, about 87% of them present only once. The sample consisted of peripheral blood. The receptors derive from a woman aged 55 to 70 with COVID-19, enrolled during active disease. The CDR3 runs from the conserved cysteine through the conserved F or W. Fields, in order: D gene, clone size, V gene, J gene, CDR3 protein, CDR3 DNA. A D gene is named only where the DNA matches it firmly. Where a row states a size, it is once, few, many or the class of an expanded clone; other rows omit it.

.	.	TRBV6-1	TRBJ1-2	CASSERAGNYGYTF	TGTGCCAGCAGTGAAAGGGCAGGGAACTATGGCTACACCTTC
TRBD2	.	TRBV9	TRBJ2-4	CASSAGTSGGKAKNIQYF	TGTGCCAGCAGCGCCGGGACTAGCGGGGGGAAAGCCAAAAACATTCAGTACTTC
.	.	TRBV6-5	TRBJ1-2	CASSLVGSDGYTF	TGTGCCAGCAGTCTAGTCGGAAGTGATGGCTACACCTTC
.	.	TRBV5-4	TRBJ2-7	CASSSGQGKGLASRQQYF	TGTGCCAGCAGCTCGGGACAGGGAAAGGGACTAGCGAGCAGGCAGCAGTACTTC
.	.	TRBV11-3	TRBJ2-2	CASSSGAPATGELFF	TGTGCCAGCAGCTCAGGGGCCCCCGCCACCGGGGAGCTGTTTTTT
.	.	TRBV5-1	TRBJ1-2	CASSFGAGATTNYGYTF	TGCGCCAGCAGCTTCGGGGCAGGGGCCACTACTAACTATGGCTACACCTTC
TRBD1	.	TRBV5-4	TRBJ1-2	CASSLAGTEVYGYTF	TGTGCCAGCAGCTTGGCCGGGACAGAAGTCTATGGCTACACCTTC
TRBD2	.	TRBV27	TRBJ2-1	CASSHTSGGFEQFF	TGTGCCAGCAGTCATACTAGCGGGGGGTTTGAGCAGTTCTTC
.	.	TRBV5-1	TRBJ2-3	CASSTDSRRTDTQYF	TGCGCCAGCAGCACGGACAGCCGCCGCACAGATACGCAGTATTTT
TRBD1	.	TRBV7-8	TRBJ2-2	CASSPGTVYTGELFF	TGTGCCAGCAGCCCGGGGACAGTTTACACCGGGGAGCTGTTTTTT
TRBD2	.	TRBV4-2	TRBJ2-3	CASSQEAGGPSDTQYF	TGTGCCAGCAGCCAAGAGGCGGGGGGGCCTTCAGATACGCAGTATTTT
.	.	TRBV29-1	TRBJ1-1	CSVQEDTEAFF	TGCAGCGTCCAGGAAGACACTGAAGCTTTCTTT
TRBD2	.	TRBV2	TRBJ2-7	CASLKILAGGSYEQYF	TGTGCCAGCCTGAAGATACTAGCGGGGGGATCCTACGAGCAGTACTTC
.	.	TRBV19	TRBJ1-5	CASGEGGPLLGYQPQHF	TGTGCCAGTGGGGAGGGAGGGCCACTACTCGGGTATCAGCCCCAGCATTTT
.	.	TRBV3-1/TRBV3-2	TRBJ1-4	CASSQMTGGANEKLFF	TGTGCCAGCAGCCAGATGACCGGCGGGGCAAATGAAAAACTGTTTTTT
TRBD1	few	TRBV10-1	TRBJ2-2	CASGGQGTGELFF	TGCGCCAGCGGGGGACAGGGGACCGGGGAGCTGTTTTTT
.	once	TRBV5-1	TRBJ1-2	CASSLVGGGGYGYTF	TGCGCCAGCAGCTTGGTAGGCGGCGGGGGCTATGGCTACACCTTC
TRBD1	.	TRBV7-9	TRBJ1-5	CASSPGQGANQPQHF	TGTGCCAGCAGCCCGGGACAGGGGGCTAATCAGCCCCAGCATTTT
.	.	TRBV24-1	TRBJ2-1	CATSDFHRVSSYNEQFF	TGTGCCACCAGTGATTTCCACAGGGTAAGCTCCTACAATGAGCAGTTCTTC
.	.	TRBV28	TRBJ2-1	CASSRFREQFF	TGTGCCAGCTCCCGCTTCAGGGAGCAGTTCTTC
.	.	TRBV6-2/TRBV6-3	TRBJ1-5	CASSKNPGVQPQHF	TGTGCCAGCAGTAAAAACCCAGGGGTACAGCCCCAGCATTTT
.	.	TRBV29-1	TRBJ2-2	CSVVYRSHGELFF	TGCAGCGTTGTTTACAGGTCCCACGGGGAGCTGTTTTTT
.	.	TRBV10-2	TRBJ1-1	CASSDRYRDVTEAFF	TGCGCCAGCAGTGATAGATACAGGGATGTCACTGAAGCTTTCTTT
TRBD1	.	TRBV10-3	TRBJ1-3	CATLGQGSGNTIYF	TGTGCCACACTGGGACAGGGCTCTGGAAACACCATATATTTT
.	.	TRBV4-2	TRBJ1-2	CASTHPRLQGAGYTF	TGTGCCAGCACCCACCCTCGGTTACAGGGTGCTGGCTACACCTTC
.	.	TRBV24-1	TRBJ2-5	CATSVAGSEETQYF	TGTGCCACCAGTGTTGCGGGATCGGAGGAGACCCAGTACTTC
.	.	TRBV11-2	TRBJ2-5	CASSLKGKSLETQYF	TGTGCCAGCAGCTTAAAGGGGAAGTCCCTAGAGACCCAGTACTTC
TRBD2	.	TRBV19	TRBJ2-2	CASSRGGTTNTGELFF	TGTGCCAGTAGTAGAGGAGGGACTACGAACACCGGGGAGCTGTTTTTT
.	.	TRBV7-2	TRBJ2-7	CASSLLGGPTYEQYF	TGTGCCAGCAGCCTACTAGGGGGTCCAACCTACGAGCAGTACTTC
.	.	TRBV7-9	TRBJ1-6	CASSSTGPLHF	TGTGCCAGCAGCTCCACAGGACCCCTCCACTTT
.	.	TRBV30	TRBJ1-1	CAWTPKGGSEAFF	TGTGCCTGGACCCCGAAGGGGGGGTCTGAAGCTTTCTTT
TRBD1	once	TRBV11-2	TRBJ2-1	CASSLAGQGLYNEQFF	TGTGCCAGCAGCTTAGCCGGACAGGGGCTCTACAATGAGCAGTTCTTC
TRBD1	once	TRBV5-4	TRBJ2-3	CASSLGSGGGTDTQYF	TGTGCCAGCAGCTTGGGGTCAGGGGGAGGCACAGATACGCAGTATTTT
.	.	TRBV5-6	TRBJ1-2	CASSLQGLPGRYGYTF	TGTGCCAGCAGCTTGCAGGGACTCCCAGGGCGGTATGGCTACACCTTC
TRBD2	.	TRBV7-9	TRBJ2-7	CASSSERGGSYEQYF	TGTGCCAGCAGCTCGGAGCGGGGGGGCTCATACGAGCAGTACTTC
.	.	TRBV6-1	TRBJ1-2	CASSPRGGWGYTF	TGTGCCAGCAGTCCTAGGGGGGGTTGGGGCTACACCTTC